This T cell receptor beta chain was sequenced for a study of blood T cell repertoires in COVID-19. This study enrolled people aged 18 to 89 from roughly 22 US geographic areas. Profiling relied on immunoSEQ multiplex PCR, and the TCRdb table lists in-frame clones only, not all of them. The sample yields roughly 250,000 clones, approximately 91% seen once. CDR1 is MNHEY and CDR2 is SVGAGI in the germline V gene. There are 14 residues in the CDR3. V dropped 6 bases and J dropped 0; count of bases not matched to a gene: 4. This TCR came from a middle-aged woman with acute COVID-19. The chain uses TRBV6-5 and TRBJ2-7, with 8 bases lining up with TRBD2. Sequences were obtained from PBMCs or T cells enriched from blood (not recorded which). CDR3 bases: TGTGCCAGCAGCCGTAGCGGGGCCTCCTACGAGCAGTACTTC. Protein product: CASSRSGASYEQYF.